The 20 T cell receptor beta chains below all came from one sample that was sequenced in a study of monozygotic twins with inflammatory bowel disease. One entry per CDR3 protein, without DNA, is what TCRdb gives after re-calling the 5' RACE reads. The clone table shows a few hundred thousand distinct CDR3 sequences, with the ten largest holding less than 2%. Sequencing was done on a sample of blood. These receptors all stem from a human donor with ulcerative colitis or Crohn's disease, or a healthy co-twin of an affected twin (not recorded which).

The chain is built from TRBV25-1 and TRBJ2-2; TCRdb calls TRBD1, which cannot be checked without DNA. This CDR3 is 14 amino acids long. Germline CDR1 MGHDK, CDR2 SYGVNS. The CDR3 protein is CASRRAGDTGELFF.

The CDR3 loop is CASSSATGPYGYTF. The chain links TRBV5-1 to TRBJ1-2; without DNA, the TCRdb call of TRBD1 cannot be checked. From germline, CDR1 is SGHRS and CDR2 YFSETQ. The CDR3 is 14 residues long.

The V call is TRBV28, the J call TRBJ2-1; TCRdb's D gene call, TRBD2, goes unchecked for lack of DNA. The CDR3 length is 14 residues. Germline V gene lookup returns CDR1 MDHEN and CDR2 SYDVKM. The CDR3 here is CASSGLAGGHEQFF.

CDR3 region: CASSRVANQPQHF. The rearrangement uses TRBV6-2 or TRBV6-3 and TRBJ1-5; the D call from TCRdb, TRBD1, cannot be confirmed without DNA. The CDR3 sequence is 13 residues long. The germline gives CDR1 MNHEY, CDR2 SVGEGT.

The rearrangement uses TRBV2 and TRBJ1-1. This CDR3 has 13 residues. Germline assignment: CDR1 SNHLY and CDR2 FYNNEI. The CDR3: CASSVEENTEAFF.

The chain links TRBV18 to TRBJ2-3. Germline lookup yields CDR1 KGHSH and CDR2 LQKENI. This CDR3 is 13 amino acids long. Here the CDR3 reads CASSPSHTDTQYF.

This sequence joins TRBV5-1 and TRBJ2-3; TCRdb returns TRBD1, unconfirmable since there is no DNA. The germline V gene encodes CDR1 SGHRS and CDR2 YFSETQ. CDR3 length: 18 amino acids. The CDR3 loop reads CASSSPGAGDSSTDTQYF.

The rearrangement links TRBV15 to TRBJ2-5; without DNA, the TCRdb call of TRBD1 cannot be checked. CDR1 and CDR2 (germline): LNHNV, YYDKDF (reference sequence). The CDR3 runs to 14 residues. The CDR3: CATSRDRGKETQYF.

The chain is built from TRBV6-5 and TRBJ1-1; TCRdb names TRBD1, which stays unverified in the absence of DNA. CDR1 and CDR2 (germline): MNHEY, SVGAGI. The CDR3 length is 16 residues. The CDR3 sequence is CASSSVKQGKATEAFF.

The chain joins TRBV5-6 to TRBJ2-1; TCRdb returns TRBD2, unconfirmable since there is no DNA. CDR1 is SGHDT and CDR2 is YYEEEE in the germline V gene. CDR3 size: 16 residues. The CDR3 protein is CASIFLAVSSYNEQFF. The whole variable domain, remainder taken from reference TRBV5-6 and TRBJ2-1, is DAGVTQSPTHLIKTRGQQVTLRCSPKSGHDTVSWYQQALGQGPQFIFQYYEEEERQRGNFPDRFSGHQFPNYSSELNVNALLLGDSALYLCASIFLAVSSYNEQFFGPGTRLTVL.

This sequence joins TRBV20-1 and TRBJ1-2; checking the TCRdb D call of TRBD1 is not possible without DNA. CDR1 DFQATT and CDR2 SNEGSKA come from the germline V gene (reference sequence). The CDR3 length is 16 residues. This chain's CDR3 is CSAAGQGASSNYGYTF.

The J gene is TRBJ1-2, the V gene TRBV18; checking the TCRdb D call of TRBD1 is not possible without DNA. CDR1 KGHSH and CDR2 LQKENI come from the germline V gene. The CDR3 extends over 14 amino acids. Here the CDR3 reads CASSPLAGAYGYTF.

The V and J genes are TRBV6-1 and TRBJ2-2. Germline loops: CDR1 MNHNS, CDR2 SASEGT. This CDR3 spans 17 amino acids. This CDR3 reads CASRTLRRAGTTGELFF.

This chain connects TRBV20-1 to TRBJ1-4; the TRBD1 assignment by TCRdb is unverifiable without DNA. Germline CDR1 is DFQATT and CDR2 is SNEGSKA (reference sequence). This CDR3 spans 15 amino acids. The CDR3 sequence: CSASRDRRLFEKLFF.

This chain links TRBV27 with TRBJ2-7; TCRdb's D call of TRBD1 is untestable without DNA. Germline V gene sequence: CDR1 MNHEY, CDR2 SMNVEV (reference sequence). This CDR3 comprises 14 residues. The CDR3 loop reads CASQPGDPSYEQYF.

The chain carries TRBV7-6 and TRBJ1-5. This CDR3 is 16 amino acids long. The germline V gene has CDR1 SGHVS and CDR2 FNYEAQ. This CDR3 is CASSPEVTASNQPQHF.

The chain combines TRBV12-3 or TRBV12-4 with TRBJ1-2; the D call from TCRdb, TRBD1, cannot be confirmed without DNA. The CDR3 runs to 16 residues. The CDR3 loop reads CASSSGRGQGVYGYTF.

The chain couples TRBV5-1 to TRBJ1-1; TCRdb names TRBD1, which stays unverified in the absence of DNA. CDR1 is SGHRS and CDR2 is YFSETQ in the germline V gene. The CDR3 consists of 16 residues. The CDR3 sequence is CASSFHPGTVNTEAFF.

The J gene is TRBJ1-2, the V gene TRBV3-1; the TCRdb call, TRBD1, lacks DNA for checking. Germline values: CDR1 LGHDT, CDR2 YNNKEL (reference sequence). The CDR3 length is 16 residues. CDR3 amino acids: CASSHSTGTVAYGYTF.

The J gene is TRBJ2-7, the V gene TRBV11-2. The CDR3 is 12 amino acids. Germline V gives CDR1 SGHAT, CDR2 FQNNGV. This CDR3 reads CASSFSFYEQYF.